Below are 21 T cell receptor beta chains sequenced from a single sample in a study of STAT5B mutations in CD4+ large granular lymphocyte leukemia. Sequenced by immunoSEQ multiplex PCR; TCRdb stores in-frame clones only, minus some. The sample shows roughly 46,000 clones, 84% of them seen only once. The sequencing sample was made of CD4+ T cells from blood buffy coats. These receptors were taken from a human donor in good health.

This chain connects TRBV6-1 to TRBJ2-1; a weak D match, TRBD1 (6 bases). The germline V gene has CDR1 MNHNS and CDR2 SASEGT. V dropped 0 bases and J dropped 7 bases, with 16 bases sitting between them. CDR3 size: 16 residues. CDR3 sequence reads: CASSEATGGLRNEQFF. CDR3 DNA: TGTGCCAGCAGTGAAGCGACAGGCGGCCTACGTAATGAGCAGTTCTTC.

V usage is TRBV5-3 and J usage is TRBJ1-6; D unresolved. TRBV5-3 is recorded as an ORF, its role being uncertain. This CDR3 contains 16 residues. V was clipped by 1 base and J by 0 bases, with 8 bases between them. The CDR3 protein is CARSLRESSYNSPLHF. CDR3 sequence (DNA): TGTGCCAGAAGCTTGAGGGAGAGCTCCTATAATTCACCCCTCCACTTT.

The rearrangement uses TRBV2 and TRBJ2-6; 15 bases are a match to TRBD2. Trimming cost V 8 bases and J 2 bases; bases outside gene matches: 7. The CDR3 consists of 18 residues. Germline V gene data show CDR1 as SNHLY and CDR2 as FYNNEI. The DNA for the CDR3 is TGTGCCAGCCATGGGACTAGCGGGGGGACTCCTGGGGCCAACGTCCTGACTTTC. Translated, it gives CASHGTSGGTPGANVLTF.

This clone was found once. The chain is built from TRBV28 and TRBJ1-5; no clear D gene. V dropped 8 bases and J dropped 6 bases, with 8 bases sitting between them. The CDR3 loop spans 11 amino acids. CDR1 and CDR2 from the germline V gene are MDHEN and SYDVKM. CDR3 residues: CASFPGQPQHF. CDR3 coding DNA: TGTGCCAGCTTTCCCGGTCAGCCCCAGCATTTT.

The V call is TRBV5-5, the J call TRBJ1-5; D perhaps matches TRBD1 (6 bases). CDR3 size: 16 residues. Trimming shortened V by 3 bases and J by 2 bases, and 15 bases separated the two germline ends. CDR1 SGHKS and CDR2 YYEKEE come from the germline V gene (reference sequence). CDR3 nucleotides: TGTGCCAGCAGCTCGGACACAGGGTTTGGCAATCAGCCCCAGCATTTT. This translates into CASSSDTGFGNQPQHF.

The V gene is TRBV19, the J gene TRBJ1-2; 9 positions match TRBD1. The V gene end was trimmed by 6 bases and the J gene end by 0 bases; junction bases not matched to a gene: 2. This CDR3 region has 14 residues. Germline CDR1 is LNHDA and CDR2 is SQIVND (reference sequence). CDR3 region: CASSRQGANYGYTF. The CDR3 DNA sequence: TGTGCCAGTAGCCGACAGGGGGCTAACTATGGCTACACCTTC.

This clone was observed once. The chain uses TRBV29-1 and TRBJ1-6; 10 bases match TRBD1. The V gene end was trimmed by 7 bases and the J gene end by 6 bases; junction bases not matched to a gene: 3. The CDR3 contains 13 residues. Germline CDR1 and CDR2: SQVTM and ANQGSEA. The CDR3 loop is CSARTGGNSPLHF. The CDR3 DNA reads TGCAGCGCCCGGACAGGGGGTAATTCACCCCTCCACTTT.

The J gene is TRBJ2-5, the V gene TRBV7-7, with 8 bases aligning to TRBD2. Germline loops: CDR1 SSHAT, CDR2 FNYEAQ (reference sequence). V shed 3 bases and J 2 bases; nucleotides not matched to a gene: 5. The CDR3 loop spans 15 amino acids. The CDR3 region is CASSLGTRRQETQYF. The CDR3 nucleotides read TGTGCCAGCAGCTTGGGGACTAGAAGGCAAGAGACCCAGTACTTC.

The chain is built from TRBV5-1 and TRBJ2-2; D remains unclear. Trimming took off 0 bases at V and 3 bases at J, with 6 bases between the two ends. This CDR3 comprises 14 residues. Per the germline V gene, CDR1 is SGHRS and CDR2 is YFSETQ. The CDR3 DNA follows: TGCGCCAGCAGCTTGGGACATGACACCGGGGAGCTGTTTTTT. Translated: CASSLGHDTGELFF.

The chain has TRBV28 and TRBJ1-2, with D unresolved. The CDR3 runs to 11 residues. V dropped 7 bases and J dropped 5 bases, with 8 bases sitting between them. From germline, CDR1 is MDHEN and CDR2 SYDVKM. CDR3 DNA: TGTGCCAGCAAGGGAGGGTATGGCTACACCTTC. This translates into CASKGGYGYTF.

This chain connects TRBV7-9 to TRBJ2-5; D is unclear. Between the trimmed V and J ends, which lost 6 bases and 2 bases, there was a span of 19 bases. CDR1 and CDR2 from the germline V gene are SEHNR and FQNEAQ (reference sequence). The CDR3 runs to 16 residues. CDR3 loop: CASRPGLGNPQETQYF. In nucleotides, the CDR3 is TGTGCCAGCAGGCCAGGTTTGGGGAATCCTCAAGAGACCCAGTACTTC.

The J gene is TRBJ1-3, the V gene TRBV7-2, with a possible D match to TRBD1 (5 bases). This CDR3 is built from 14 residues. Germline values: CDR1 SGHTA, CDR2 FQGNSA. Between the trimmed V and J ends, which lost 2 bases and 2 bases, there was a span of 7 bases. This CDR3 is CASSLSRAGNTIYF. The DNA for the CDR3 is TGTGCCAGCAGCTTATCCAGGGCTGGAAACACCATATATTTT.

The chain recombines TRBV10-3 with TRBJ2-7; TRBD1 matches 10 bases. The J segment lost 3 bases and the V segment lost 4 bases, leaving 3 bases of the junction unmatched. The CDR3 totals 14 residues. Germline values: CDR1 ENHRY, CDR2 SYGVKD. The DNA of the CDR3 is TGTGCCATCAGTGTAGGGACAGGGGTCTACGAGCAGTACTTC. It encodes CAISVGTGVYEQYF.

The gene calls are TRBV15 and TRBJ1-2, with a tentative D call TRBD1 (5 bases). V lost 0 bases, J lost 3 bases, and 8 bases lay in between. The CDR3 consists of 14 residues. In germline, CDR1 is LNHNV, CDR2 YYDKDF (reference sequence). As DNA, the CDR3 is TGTGCCACCAGCAGAGAGTCCAGGGACTATGGCTACACCTTC. As protein: CATSRESRDYGYTF.

This chain links TRBV19 with TRBJ1-2; D gene ambiguous. Trimming removed 3 bases at V and 4 bases at J, with 15 bases between. The CDR3 has 15 residues. Germline values: CDR1 LNHDA, CDR2 SQIVND (reference sequence). CDR3 in DNA: TGTGCCAGTAGTATTGTTTTCGGGCAGACCTATGGCTACACCTTC. It translates to CASSIVFGQTYGYTF.

The J gene is TRBJ2-7, the V gene TRBV2, with a tentative D call TRBD1 (6 bases). CDR1 and CDR2 (germline): SNHLY, FYNNEI. The CDR3 loop spans 14 amino acids. V was shortened by 6 bases and J by 4 bases, with 16 bases between the two germline ends. CDR3 DNA: TGTGCCAGCAGCTTAACAGGGAATAGGTACGAGCAGTACTTC. Protein sequence: CASSLTGNRYEQYF.

The chain has TRBV5-6 and TRBJ2-3; D gene uncertain. This CDR3 is 15 amino acids long. Germline V gene lookup returns CDR1 SGHDT and CDR2 YYEEEE. Deletions cut 0 bases from V and 3 bases from J, with 11 bases between. The DNA of the CDR3 is TGTGCCAGCAGCTTGGCTGGACGGCCAACAGATACGCAGTATTTT. Translated, it gives CASSLAGRPTDTQYF.

The rearrangement links TRBV19 to TRBJ2-3; TRBD2 is a possible D gene (6 bases). The CDR3 covers 12 residues. V lost 3 bases and J lost 8, with 9 bases in between. Looked up from germline, CDR1 is LNHDA and CDR2 is SQIVND (reference sequence). The CDR3 DNA follows: TGTGCCAGTAGTATGGACTACGGTACGCAGTATTTT. Its translation: CASSMDYGTQYF.

CDR3 DNA: TGTGCCAGCAGCCTGGGACTAGGGGTCGGGGAGCTGTTTTTT. Translating gives CASSLGLGVGELFF. The chain links TRBV7-8 to TRBJ2-2, with 8 bases identical to TRBD2. V trimming: 5 bases; J trimming: 7 bases; junction bases outside the gene matches: 6. The CDR3 contains 14 residues. CDR1 is SGHVS, CDR2 FQNEAQ, per germline.

This chain joins TRBV4-1 and TRBJ2-2; 11 bases agree with TRBD1. V shed 0 bases and J 4 bases; nucleotides not matched to a gene: 4. The germline gives CDR1 MGHRA, CDR2 YSYEKL. CDR3 length: 17 residues. The CDR3 DNA reads as TGCGCCAGCAGCCAAGACCCGGACAGGGGGCGCACCGGGGAGCTGTTTTTT. This encodes CASSQDPDRGRTGELFF.

The chain is built from TRBV25-1 and TRBJ1-2; no reliable D call. Germline CDR1 MGHDK, CDR2 SYGVNS. The V and J ends lost 4 bases and 9 bases respectively, with 12 bases between them. The CDR3 is 12 residues long. The CDR3 nucleotides read TGTGCCAGCAGTGCCGGAGGAGGCAGCTACACCTTC. Translated, it gives CASSAGGGSYTF.